The 7 T cell receptor beta chains given below trace back to one sample, sequenced in a study of post-analysis software for immune sequencing data. Prepared libraries of TCR beta cDNA carried unique molecular identifiers. TCRdb redid the calling of the PCR reads with MiXCR, one entry per CDR3 protein. Altogether 350,000 to 500,000 distinct CDR3 sequences are present, less than 40% being singletons, with the ten largest covering roughly 8.2%. Regarding the study as a whole: Patients showed TRBV5-6, TRBV5-1 and TRBV20-1 among four to six TRBV segments more frequent than in controls.

The antigens these receptors bind are not known. The source material was blood. These receptors all come from a girl aged 2 to 9 with multiple sclerosis.

The V and J genes are TRBV29-1 and TRBJ2-1, with D perhaps matching TRBD1 (6 bases). This CDR3 is 12 amino acids long. Trimming took off 4 bases at V and 6 bases at J, with 10 bases between the two ends. Germline V gives CDR1 SQVTM, CDR2 ANQGSEA. In DNA form, the CDR3 reads TGCAGCGTTGGGCAGGGGTTCAATGAGCAGTTCTTC. Protein product: CSVGQGFNEQFF.

The chain employs TRBV7-9 and TRBJ2-7, with 7 bases fitting TRBD1. CDR1 is SEHNR, CDR2 FQNEAQ, per germline (reference sequence). The CDR3 is made up of 14 amino acids. V was clipped by 5 bases and J by 3 bases; unmatched bases: 7. CDR3 protein: CASSSPGQYYEQYF. The CDR3 bases are TGTGCCAGCAGCAGTCCGGGACAGTACTACGAGCAGTACTTC.

J is TRBJ2-2 and V is TRBV5-1, with no clear D. The V and J ends lost 0 bases and 5 bases respectively, with 8 bases between them. The CDR3 extends over 14 amino acids. Per germline, CDR1 SGHRS and CDR2 YFSETQ. The CDR3 protein is CASSLAPSTGELFF. CDR3 DNA sequence: TGCGCCAGCAGCTTGGCCCCTAGTACCGGGGAGCTGTTTTTT. Looking up the rest from reference TRBV5-1 and TRBJ2-2 gives the full variable domain: KAGVTQTPRYLIKTRGQQVTLSCSPISGHRSVSWYQQTPGQGLQFLFEYFSETQRNKGNFPGRFSGRQFSNSRSEMNVSTLELGDSALYLCASSLAPSTGELFFGEGSRLTVL.

This chain connects TRBV11-2 to TRBJ2-5; D uncertain. Trimming removed 0 bases at V and 7 bases at J, with 15 bases between. CDR3 length equals 15 residues. CDR1 is SGHAT, CDR2 FQNNGV, per germline. CDR3 region: CASSLDVQDVRTQYF. CDR3 nucleotides: TGTGCCAGCAGCTTAGATGTCCAGGACGTGCGGACCCAGTACTTC. Based on the CDR3 plus reference TRBV11-2 and TRBJ2-5, the full variable domain is EAGVAQSPRYKIIEKRQSVAFWCNPISGHATLYWYQQILGQGPKLLIQFQNNGVVDDSQLPKDRFSAERLKGVDSTLKIQPAKLEDSAVYLCASSLDVQDVRTQYFGPGTRLLVL.

This chain links TRBV5-1 with TRBJ2-1, with 14 nucleotides matching TRBD2. Germline V gene lookup returns CDR1 SGHRS and CDR2 YFSETQ. J lost 8 bases, V lost 4 bases, and 8 bases had no gene match. The CDR3 sequence is 16 residues long. This chain's CDR3 is CASSPGTSGGVYEQFF. DNA of the CDR3: TGCGCCAGCAGCCCAGGGACTAGCGGGGGTGTCTATGAGCAGTTCTTC.

This clonotype came up a few times. The rearrangement links TRBV5-1 to TRBJ2-5, with TRBD2 identical over 7 bases. The CDR3 runs to 14 residues. V was pared by 2 bases and J by 5 bases, with 6 bases of the junction left unmatched. Germline V gene sequence: CDR1 SGHRS, CDR2 YFSETQ. The CDR3 loop is CASSFGPRGETQYF. CDR3 DNA: TGCGCCAGCAGCTTTGGTCCGCGGGGGGAGACCCAGTACTTC.

A word on this clonotype: This could be a read error, since a much larger clone is one nucleotide away. The V call is TRBV10-2, the J call TRBJ1-2; the D is unclear. The germline V gene has CDR1 WSHSY and CDR2 SAAADI. CDR3 length equals 12 residues. In nucleotides, the CDR3 is TGCACCAGCAGTGAGAACCTCTATGGCTACACCTTC. As protein: CTSSENLYGYTF.